These 15 T cell receptor beta chains originate from one sample sequenced in a study of regulatory T cells in long-lasting Graves disease. Sample time point: newly diagnosed GD, antithyroid drugs for less than 3 months. Making the TCR library involved RNA that had been extracted from PBMCs. CDR3 regions were amplified by Arm-PCR using iRepertoire HTBI primers to build TCR beta libraries. From the multiplex PCR reads, TCRdb called clonotypes with MiXCR, one entry per CDR3 protein. Among approximately 300,000 distinct CDR3 sequences, about a sixth were seen once, and the ten largest hold 35% to 45%. Sequenced here: peripheral blood mononuclear cells (PBMCs), sampled at new diagnosis, from a patient treated with antithyroid drugs. All receptors derive from a female donor with Graves disease.

This clonotype appeared many times. The chain recombines TRBV6-1 with TRBJ2-3; D is undetermined. Germline CDR1 and CDR2: MNHNS and SASEGT. The V end was cut by 0 bases, the J end by 2 bases, with 6 bases between. This CDR3 region has 14 residues. The CDR3 reads CASSEAGYTDTQYF. CDR3 nucleotide sequence: TGTGCCAGCAGTGAAGCGGGATACACAGATACGCAGTATTTT.

This clonotype was found many times. V and J are TRBV9 and TRBJ1-3; 7 bases line up with TRBD1. The trim removed 1 base at V and 3 bases at J, leaving 4 bases unmatched. The CDR3 loop spans 15 amino acids. CDR1 is SGDLS, CDR2 YYNGEE, per germline. The CDR3 coding sequence is TGTGCCAGCAGCGTACTAGGGGGCGTTGGAAACACCATATATTTT. As protein: CASSVLGGVGNTIYF.

The chain joins TRBV20-1 to TRBJ2-7; D possibly matches TRBD1 or TRBD2 (5 bases each). Germline V lookup: CDR1 DFQATT, CDR2 SNEGSKA (reference sequence). The germline V and J ends were trimmed by 0 bases and 2 bases, with 14 bases remaining between them. The CDR3 has 15 amino acids. CDR3 loop: CSARERGSVTYEQYF. The CDR3 DNA follows: TGCAGTGCTAGAGAACGGGGCTCGGTGACCTACGAGCAGTACTTC.

This clonotype was seen a handful of times. This chain uses TRBV20-1 with TRBJ1-1, with 9 bases lining up with TRBD1. Looked up from germline, CDR1 is DFQATT and CDR2 is SNEGSKA (reference sequence). J was trimmed by 8 bases and V by 4 bases; bases with no gene match: 8. This CDR3 has 13 residues. CDR3 bases: TGCAGTGCTATGGGACAGGGAGAGAGAGAAGCTTTCTTT. The encoded protein is CSAMGQGEREAFF.

The V gene is TRBV5-1, the J gene TRBJ2-7; D may be TRBD2 (5 bases). Germline values: CDR1 SGHRS, CDR2 YFSETQ. The ends were cut back, 2 bases at V and 2 bases at J, with 11 bases in the middle. The CDR3 runs 14 residues. CDR3 DNA sequence: TGCGCCAGCAGCTTCCGAGGGAATACCTACGAGCAGTACTTC. As protein: CASSFRGNTYEQYF. The variable domain in full, completed from reference TRBV5-1 and TRBJ2-7, reads KAGVTQTPRYLIKTRGQQVTLSCSPISGHRSVSWYQQTPGQGLQFLFEYFSETQRNKGNFPGRFSGRQFSNSRSEMNVSTLELGDSALYLCASSFRGNTYEQYFGPGTRLTVT.

This clonotype has ten or more counts. The chain links TRBV19 to TRBJ1-5; D is uncertain. The V gene's germline CDR1 is LNHDA and CDR2 SQIVND (reference sequence). V lost 3 bases and J lost 4, with 7 bases in between. The CDR3 is 13 residues long. CDR3 bases: TGTGCCAGTAGTATTACACCAAATCAGCCCCAGCATTTT. Its translation: CASSITPNQPQHF.

Many counts were recorded for this clonotype. J is TRBJ2-2 and V is TRBV11-2; D not certain. The CDR3 is made up of 14 amino acids. In germline, CDR1 is SGHAT, CDR2 FQNNGV. Trimming stripped 5 bases from V and 0 bases from J, with 7 bases between. CDR3 DNA: TGTGCCAGCAGCCCAGATACGAACACCGGGGAGCTGTTTTTT. It codes for CASSPDTNTGELFF.

The sample holds one count of this clonotype. This rearrangement joins TRBV12-3 or TRBV12-4 to TRBJ1-5, with TRBD1 matching over 9 bases. V trimming: 6 bases; J trimming: 9 bases; junction bases outside the gene matches: 6. The CDR3 loop spans 13 amino acids. The DNA for the CDR3 is TGTGCCAGCAGCACAGGGGGCCAGGCGCCCCAGCATTTT. It yields the protein CASSTGGQAPQHF.

The chain links TRBV11-2 to TRBJ2-1; D may be TRBD1 or TRBD2 (9 bases each). Germline CDR1 SGHAT, CDR2 FQNNGV. The CDR3 covers 16 residues. Trimming removed 6 bases at V and 14 bases at J, with 29 bases between. This CDR3 is CASSSAWTGVAGGEFF. CDR3 nucleotides: TGTGCCAGCAGTTCTGCCTGGACAGGGGTCGCGGGAGGGGAGTTCTTC.

This sequence joins TRBV9 and TRBJ2-6; 7 bases fit TRBD2. V lost 4 bases to trimming and J lost 2 bases; unmatched junction nucleotides: 18. Germline loops: CDR1 SGDLS, CDR2 YYNGEE. The CDR3 sequence is 20 residues long. CDR3 sequence (DNA): TGTGCCAGCAGCCTGGGGATGGGGGAGGGTCGTCAAGCTGGGGCCAACGTCCTGACTTTC. This codes for CASSLGMGEGRQAGANVLTF. Complete variable domain (other parts from reference TRBV9 and TRBJ2-6): DSGVTQTPKHLITATGQRVTLRCSPRSGDLSVYWYQQSLDQGLQFLIQYYNGEERAKGNILERFSAQQFPDLHSELNLSSLELGDSALYFCASSLGMGEGRQAGANVLTFGAGSRLTVL.

Ten or more counts support this clonotype. The chain has TRBV14 and TRBJ1-4; D remains ambiguous. Trimming stripped 0 bases from V and 8 bases from J, with 16 bases between. This CDR3 spans 16 amino acids. Per germline, CDR1 SGHDN and CDR2 FVKESK. Written as DNA, the CDR3 is TGTGCCAGCAGCCAAGATCACGGCACTACTCAGGAAAAACTGTTTTTT. Amino acid sequence: CASSQDHGTTQEKLFF. The entire variable domain, with the rest obtained from reference TRBV14 and TRBJ1-4, is as follows: EAGVTQFPSHSVIEKGQTVTLRCDPISGHDNLYWYRRVMGKEIKFLLHFVKESKQDESGMPNNRFLAERTGGTYSTLKVQPAELEDSGVYFCASSQDHGTTQEKLFFGSGTQLSVL.

This clonotype was recorded at least ten times. The chain recombines TRBV30 with TRBJ1-1; possibly TRBD1 for D (5 bases). The CDR3 consists of 13 residues. Per the germline V gene, CDR1 is GTSNPN and CDR2 is SVGIG (reference sequence). Trimming shortened V by 0 bases and J by 4 bases, and 9 bases separated the two germline ends. The CDR3 region is CAWSVGVGTEAFF. CDR3 coding DNA: TGTGCCTGGAGTGTAGGGGTGGGCACTGAAGCTTTCTTT.

This clonotype was found a few times. The V call is TRBV5-1, the J call TRBJ1-6, with D uncertain. The CDR3 has 14 residues. Germline values: CDR1 SGHRS, CDR2 YFSETQ. Trimming removed 0 bases at V and 8 bases at J, with 9 bases between. DNA for the CDR3: TGCGCCAGCAGCTTGGGGCTGATAGATTCACCCCTCCACTTT. Its translation: CASSLGLIDSPLHF.

This clonotype was counted at least ten times. In DNA form, the CDR3 reads TGTGCCAGCAGCAGTAGCGGGTCGAACACCGGGGAGCTGTTTTTT. This encodes CASSSSGSNTGELFF. The rearrangement links TRBV7-2 to TRBJ2-2, with 7 nucleotides matching TRBD2. The V gene end was trimmed by 5 bases and the J gene end by 0 bases; junction bases not matched to a gene: 3. The CDR3 totals 15 residues. Germline V gene lookup returns CDR1 SGHTA and CDR2 FQGNSA.

This clonotype came up many times. V and J are TRBV10-1 and TRBJ2-7; D gene ambiguous. CDR3 length: 11 amino acids. V was shortened by 3 bases and J by 2 bases, with 2 bases between the two germline ends. Per the germline V gene, CDR1 is WNHNN and CDR2 is SYGVQD (reference sequence). In DNA form, the CDR3 reads TGCGCCAGCAGTGACGCCTACGAGCAGTACTTC. This sequence encodes CASSDAYEQYF.